This T cell receptor beta chain originates from a study of blood T cell repertoires in COVID-19. The overall study: Sources were T cells, B-cell-depleted T cells, or PBMCs; the material itself was cDNA or gDNA.

How the authors handled the data: Researchers report that nucleated cell counts were estimated from reference gene primer amplification. Measured with immunoSEQ multiplex PCR; TCRdb has only the in-frame clones, and not every one. D and trimming come from the DNA, and the V and J calls and clone size come from that table. The sample lists approximately 300,000 clones, 87% occurring once. Donors were grouped by their self-reported clinical history. J was trimmed by 7 bases and V by 3 bases; bases with no gene match: 10. The CDR3 consists of 17 residues. Germline values: CDR1 LGHDT, CDR2 YNNKEL (reference sequence).

The sequenced sample consisted of PBMCs or T cells enriched from blood (not recorded which). The TCR was taken from a woman under 40 who had recovered from COVID-19. This rearrangement joins TRBV3-1 (or the pseudogene TRBV3-2) to TRBJ2-5, with 14 bases matching TRBD2. Here the CDR3 reads CASSQGPTSGGAGTQYF. The CDR3 region has the DNA TGTGCCAGCAGCCAGGGGCCGACTAGCGGGGGGGCCGGGACCCAGTACTTC.